The rows below give T cell receptor beta chains drawn from one sample of a study of T cell repertoires in cytomegalovirus infection. These TCRs are of unknown antigen specificity. Each CDR3 protein gets one entry after TCRdb re-called the reads with MiXCR. The sample holds around 750,000 distinct CDR3 sequences, less than 35% seen once. The sample in question was cultured CD8+ T cells from PBMCs, obtained from culture after CMV antigen stimulation. The source of these receptors is a human donor in good health (CMV status not recorded). Some clones in this sample may be carry-over from other donors' samples. CDR3s include the opening cysteine and the closing phenylalanine or tryptophan. Each record gives: J gene, D gene, clone size, V gene, CDR3 DNA, CDR3 protein. D genes are given only for firm matches. Only some rows state a clone size, as once, few, many or a class for expanded clones.

TRBJ2-2,-,-,TRBV6-2/TRBV6-3,TGTGCCAGCAGTTATTGGGGGGGGGCCAACACCGGGGAGCTGTTTTTT,CASSYWGGANTGELFF
TRBJ1-2,-,-,TRBV20-1,TGCAGTGCCCCTAATAAGGGCTATGGCTACACCTTC,CSAPNKGYGYTF
TRBJ1-2,-,few,TRBV15,TGTGCCACCAGCAGAGAACCAGGGGCGGTCTATGGCTACACCTTC,CATSREPGAVYGYTF
TRBJ2-1,TRBD1,-,TRBV18,TGTGCCAGCTCACCAGGGACAGAAAGATACAATGAGCAGTTCTTC,CASSPGTERYNEQFF
TRBJ2-3,TRBD2,few,TRBV7-8,TGTGCCAGCAGCCCCGGGGGGGGGTACGGCACAGATACGCAGTATTTT,CASSPGGGYGTDTQYF
TRBJ1-1,-,many,TRBV7-2,TGTGCCAGCAGCATCCGAGAGGTCACTGAAGCTTTCTTT,CASSIREVTEAFF
TRBJ1-1,TRBD1,many,TRBV7-9,TGTGCCAGCAGCTCGACAGGGGATTTCTCTGAAGCTTTCTTT,CASSSTGDFSEAFF
TRBJ1-5,TRBD1,-,TRBV6-5,TGTGCCAGCAGTTACGTAGAGACAGGGAATCAGCCCCAGCATTTT,CASSYVETGNQPQHF
TRBJ2-5,-,-,TRBV27,TGTGCCAGCAGTTTAAAGTCACACAACCAAGAGACCCAGTACTTC,CASSLKSHNQETQYF
TRBJ2-3,-,few,TRBV4-2,TGTGCCAGCAGCCAAGATCCGGGACAAGGCACAGATACGCAGTATTTT,CASSQDPGQGTDTQYF
TRBJ1-2,TRBD1,few,TRBV5-4,TGTGCCAGCGTCTCGAACCAGGGACAGACCTATGGCTACACCTTC,CASVSNQGQTYGYTF
TRBJ1-5,-,few,TRBV9,TGTGCCAGCAGCGTAGGCGCAGGGGTAGGTCCCCAGCATTTT,CASSVGAGVGPQHF
TRBJ2-1,-,few,TRBV4-1,TGCGCCAGCAGCCAACAGAGCGGCAATGAGCAGTTCTTC,CASSQQSGNEQFF
TRBJ2-3,-,few,TRBV28,TGTGCCAGCAGTTCGCTTAGTTTAGGCAGAATCATAGGCACAGATACGCAGTATTTT,CASSSLSLGRIIGTDTQYF
TRBJ1-6,TRBD1,-,TRBV6-5,TGTGCCAGCAGTTACCGGGACAGGGTCAATTCACCCCTCCACTTT,CASSYRDRVNSPLHF
TRBJ1-1,-,few,TRBV11-1,TGTGCCAGCAGCTTAATTAGAACGGAGCCCGAAGCTTTCTTT,CASSLIRTEPEAFF
TRBJ1-5,-,few,TRBV7-8,TGTGCCAGCAGCTTAGGGGGGAGGACGGATCAGCCCCAGCATTTT,CASSLGGRTDQPQHF
TRBJ1-1,-,many,TRBV7-2,TGTGCCAGCAGCCGCGGGGGGTTAGGAGCTTTCTTT,CASSRGGLGAFF
TRBJ2-7,-,-,TRBV20-1,TGCAGTGCTAGAGGGCGCTACTCCTACGAGCAGTACTTC,CSARGRYSYEQYF
TRBJ1-1,-,-,TRBV7-9,TGTGCCAGCAGCTTAAGAAGCATGAACACTGAAGCTTTCTTT,CASSLRSMNTEAFF
TRBJ2-7,TRBD2,-,TRBV9,TGTGCCAGCAGCGACCGTCTAGGGGGCGGGGGGGCCTACGAGCAGTACTTC,CASSDRLGGGGAYEQYF
TRBJ1-1,-,-,TRBV27,TGTGCCAGCAGTTTACCCCACGGCACTGAAGCTTTCTTT,CASSLPHGTEAFF
TRBJ1-5,-,-,TRBV19,TGTGCCAGTTCCGACTCCGTGGGCAATCAGCCCCAGCATTTT,CASSDSVGNQPQHF
TRBJ1-4,-,few,TRBV11-2,TGTGCCAGCAGCTTAGGTTCCGGCTCTAATGAAAAACTGTTTTTT,CASSLGSGSNEKLFF
TRBJ2-1,-,many,TRBV7-2,TGTGCCAGCAGCTTAGGCGGTTTTGAGCAGTTCTTC,CASSLGGFEQFF
TRBJ1-1,-,few,TRBV6-5,TGTGCCAGCAGTTACCATCGACAGGCAGGAGCTTTCTTT,CASSYHRQAGAFF
TRBJ2-7,-,many,TRBV7-6,TGTGCCAGCAGCTTGGAGGCAACGGTAGTCTACGAGCAGTACTTC,CASSLEATVVYEQYF
TRBJ1-2,TRBD1,-,TRBV6-1,TGTGCCAGCAGTGAAACCTGGGACAGGCCCAACTATGGCTACACCTTC,CASSETWDRPNYGYTF
TRBJ1-3,-,-,TRBV28,TGTGCCAGCAGTTCCCCCGCGGGCCAGGGTGGAATCACCATATATTTT,CASSSPAGQGGITIYF
TRBJ2-4,-,few,TRBV7-9,TGTGCCAGCAACCCCGGACAGGGGACTAGAAACATTCAGTACTTC,CASNPGQGTRNIQYF
TRBJ1-5,-,many,TRBV12-3/TRBV12-4,TGTGCCAGCAGAATCCACCGGGAAACTTTCAATCAGCCCCAGCATTTT,CASRIHRETFNQPQHF
TRBJ2-5,-,-,TRBV7-9,TGTGCCAGCAGCTTAGGGGGTACCCCACAAGGGACCCAGTACTTC,CASSLGGTPQGTQYF
TRBJ2-1,-,many,TRBV7-2,TGTGCCAGCAGCTTAGTAGGTAGAGTCACGAAGAATGAGCAGTTCTTC,CASSLVGRVTKNEQFF
TRBJ2-2,TRBD2,once,TRBV7-9,TGTGCCAGCAGCTTCCTGGCGGGGGATACCGGGGAGCTGTTTTTT,CASSFLAGDTGELFF
TRBJ1-5,-,-,TRBV6-6,TGTGCCAGCAGTTACGGAAGGTCGTATCAGCCCCAGCATTTT,CASSYGRSYQPQHF
TRBJ2-7,-,-,TRBV19,TGTGCCAGTAGTACCCGGGGCCTCTACGAGCAGTACTTC,CASSTRGLYEQYF
TRBJ1-4,-,-,TRBV19,TGTGCCAGTAGAACGGGCAAGGGGGAAAAACTGTTTTTT,CASRTGKGEKLFF
TRBJ1-2,-,-,TRBV19,TGTGCCAGTACTCCAGGGGACTATGGCTACACCTTC,CASTPGDYGYTF
TRBJ1-1,-,-,TRBV27,TGTGCCAGCAGACCAGGGTTTAGGAACACTGAAGCTTTCTTT,CASRPGFRNTEAFF
TRBJ2-7,-,-,TRBV2,TGTGCCAGCAGCACTACTAGAAACGAGCAGTACTTC,CASSTTRNEQYF
TRBJ1-4,-,-,TRBV6-5,TGTGCCAGCAGTTACACGATAGGTTTGAGTGAAAAACTGTTTTTT,CASSYTIGLSEKLFF
TRBJ2-1,-,many,TRBV7-2,TGTGCCAGCAGCTTAGAGAGGAATCCCAGACCTCACAATGAGCAGTTCTTC,CASSLERNPRPHNEQFF
TRBJ1-1,-,-,TRBV7-8,TGTGCCAGCAGCCCAGTGGGGCCGAACACTGAAGCTTTCTTC,CASSPVGPNTEAFF
TRBJ1-5,-,-,TRBV6-5,TGTGCCAGCAGTTATGGGGTGGATCAGCCCCAGCATTTT,CASSYGVDQPQHF
TRBJ1-1,-,-,TRBV11-2,TGTGCCAGCAGCGTCCAGGGGTTAATGAACACTGAAGCTTTCTTT,CASSVQGLMNTEAFF
TRBJ2-5,-,once,TRBV11-2,TGTGCCAGCGGGATTGGCTCTAATTATGAAGAGACCCAGTACTTC,CASGIGSNYEETQYF
TRBJ2-5,-,few,TRBV7-6,TGTGCCAGCAGCTTAGGTTGGGGGATACAAGAGACCCAGTACTTC,CASSLGWGIQETQYF
TRBJ2-7,TRBD1,-,TRBV4-1,TGCGCCAGCAGCCAACGGACAGGGTCCTACGAGCAGTACTTC,CASSQRTGSYEQYF
TRBJ2-1,-,-,TRBV11-3,TGTGCCAGCAGCTTAGATGGGGCAGCCAGACACAATGAGCAGTTCTTC,CASSLDGAARHNEQFF
TRBJ2-7,TRBD1,few,TRBV7-9,TGTGCCAGCAGCACGAGGACAGGGATCTACGAGCAGTACTTC,CASSTRTGIYEQYF
TRBJ1-6,-,few,TRBV4-1,TGCGCCAGCAGCCAAGTCGAGGGAACTAATTCACCCCTCCACTTT,CASSQVEGTNSPLHF
TRBJ2-2,-,-,TRBV6-1,TGTGCCGCAGACCGTATTGGAGGGCTCGGGGAGCTGTTTTTT,CAADRIGGLGELFF
TRBJ2-7,-,many,TRBV7-2,TGTGCCAGCAGCTCCTACAGGGACTCCTACGAGCAGTACTTC,CASSSYRDSYEQYF
TRBJ2-1,TRBD1,-,TRBV7-6,TGTGCCAGCAGCCCCAGGCGGGGACAGGTCAACAATGAGCAGTTCTTC,CASSPRRGQVNNEQFF
TRBJ2-1,TRBD1,-,TRBV7-8,TGTGCCAGCAGCTTAGCGGGACAGGGGGCGATTGAGCAGTTCTTC,CASSLAGQGAIEQFF
TRBJ2-3,TRBD2,-,TRBV12-3/TRBV12-4,TGTGCCAGCAGTCCCCTAGCGGGGGGTCCTGGAGATACGCAGTATTTT,CASSPLAGGPGDTQYF
TRBJ2-2,-,-,TRBV29-1,TGCAGCGTTTCCCCTAGGGCTAGAGGGACCGGGGAGCTGTTTTTT,CSVSPRARGTGELFF
TRBJ1-2,TRBD1,many,TRBV7-8,TGTGCCAGCAGCCTCAAACCGACAGGGTATTTTACTGGCTACACCTTC,CASSLKPTGYFTGYTF